Sequencing of this T cell receptor (beta chain) was carried out in a study of Graves' ophthalmopathy and Graves' hyperthyroidism. Study details: Sampling took place at initial diagnosis, with peripheral blood obtained before any treatment. Findings and caveats of the study: A majority of expanded thyroid clonotypes exceeding 0.001 frequency were likewise present in blood.

Excluded: other autoimmune disease, uncontrolled infection, pregnancy or lactation. This clonotype has a count of ten or more. Its specificity is not known. The CDR3 loop spans 19 amino acids. After removal of 0 bases from V and 3 bases from J, the junction contained 11 bases not matched to a gene. Germline V lookup: CDR1 MNHEY, CDR2 SMNVEV (reference sequence). The study amplified TCR beta CDR3 regions using RNA transcripts. HTBI-primed RT-PCR formed the first round, and a multiplex PCR formed the second. In TCRdb, the multiplex PCR reads were re-called with MiXCR into one record per CDR3 protein. The repertoire holds approximately 160,000 distinct CDR3 sequences, around 39% seen once, with around 8.9% in the top ten.

This chain links TRBV27 with TRBJ2-2; 9 nucleotides agree with TRBD2. The sample consisted of peripheral blood. This receptor was identified in a man aged 30 to 45 with Graves' ophthalmopathy. The CDR3 bases are TGTGCCAGCAGTTTATCGTTGACTAGCGGAGGGTATTACACCGGGGAGCTGTTTTTT. Its protein product is CASSLSLTSGGYYTGELFF.